This T cell receptor (beta chain) was recorded in a study of cytomegalovirus exposure and HLA in healthy donors. Study-wide points: Other equally common chains were less clonally expanded than HLA-associated TCR beta chains, a later analysis showed.

PCR involved 60 Vbeta and 13 Jbeta primers. Data came from immunoSEQ multiplex PCR; TCRdb stores just in-frame clones and leaves some out. The sample carries 150,000 or so clones, 65% to 85% recorded once. In this sample, this clone turned up once. The antigen is undetermined. From germline, CDR1 is PRHDT and CDR2 FYEKMQ (reference sequence). The CDR3 totals 17 residues. Trimming cost V 5 bases and J 2 bases; bases outside gene matches: 10. The source is a man younger than 35 in good health and CMV-seronegative. Sample: PBMCs. The chain carries TRBV13 and TRBJ2-2; 8 bases map to TRBD1. CDR3 bases: TGTGCCAGCAGCAAAGCCACAGGGGGTACCAACACCGGGGAGCTGTTTTTT. Its protein is CASSKATGGTNTGELFF.